This TCR beta chain was identified during a study of control samples from healthy donors and cancer patients. Germline V lookup: CDR1 MNHEY, CDR2 SMNVEV (reference sequence). This CDR3 comprises 13 residues. V gave up 6 bases and J gave up 5 bases, with 14 bases separating them. TCRdb's copy holds only in-frame clones and misses some; the assay was immunoSEQ multiplex PCR. This table holds about 52,000 clones, about 95% found once. This clonotype was obtained from a man aged 30 to 39 in good health. The sequencing sample was made of blood. The chain combines TRBV27 with TRBJ2-7; D is possibly TRBD1 or TRBD2 (6 bases each). The CDR3 DNA is TGTGCCAGCAGCGTCTTCGGGGGCGACGAGCAGTACTTC. Its translation is CASSVFGGDEQYF.